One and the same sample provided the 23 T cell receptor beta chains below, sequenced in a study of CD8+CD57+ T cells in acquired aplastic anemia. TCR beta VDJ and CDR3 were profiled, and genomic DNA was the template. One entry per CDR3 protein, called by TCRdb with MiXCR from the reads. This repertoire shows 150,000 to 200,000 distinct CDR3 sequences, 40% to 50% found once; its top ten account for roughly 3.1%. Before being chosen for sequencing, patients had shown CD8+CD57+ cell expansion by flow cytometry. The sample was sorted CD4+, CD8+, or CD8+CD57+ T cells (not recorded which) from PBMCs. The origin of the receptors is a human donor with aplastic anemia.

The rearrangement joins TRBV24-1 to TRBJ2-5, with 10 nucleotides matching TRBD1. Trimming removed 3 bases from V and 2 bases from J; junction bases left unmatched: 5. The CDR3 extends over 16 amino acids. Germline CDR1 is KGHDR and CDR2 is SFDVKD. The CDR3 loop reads CATSDSRDRGQETQYF. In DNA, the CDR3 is TGTGCCACCAGTGATAGCCGGGACAGGGGTCAAGAGACCCAGTACTTC.

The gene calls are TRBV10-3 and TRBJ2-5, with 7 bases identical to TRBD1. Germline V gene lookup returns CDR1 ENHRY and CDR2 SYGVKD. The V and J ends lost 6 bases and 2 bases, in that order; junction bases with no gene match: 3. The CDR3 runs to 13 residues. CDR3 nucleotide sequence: TGTGCCATCAGCGGGACAGAGCAAGAGACCCAGTACTTC. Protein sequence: CAISGTEQETQYF.

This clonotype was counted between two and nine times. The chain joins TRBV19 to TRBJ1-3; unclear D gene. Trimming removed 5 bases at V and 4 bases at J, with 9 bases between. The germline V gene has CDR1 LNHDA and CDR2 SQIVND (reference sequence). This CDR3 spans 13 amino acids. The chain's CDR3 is CASSSQRGNTIYF. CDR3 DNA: TGTGCCAGTAGTTCCCAGCGCGGAAACACCATATATTTT.

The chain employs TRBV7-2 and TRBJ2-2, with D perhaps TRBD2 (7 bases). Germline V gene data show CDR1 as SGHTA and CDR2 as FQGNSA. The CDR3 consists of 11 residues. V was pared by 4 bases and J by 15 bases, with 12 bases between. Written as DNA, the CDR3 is TGTGCCAGCAGCTGGAGGGGGGGGTTGTTTTTT. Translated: CASSWRGGLFF. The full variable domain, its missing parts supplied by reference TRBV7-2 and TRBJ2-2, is GAGVSQSPSNKVTEKGKDVELRCDPISGHTALYWYRQSLGQGLEFLIYFQGNSAPDKSGLPSDRFSAERTGGSVSTLTIQRTQQEDSAVYLCASSWRGGLFFGEGSRLTVL.

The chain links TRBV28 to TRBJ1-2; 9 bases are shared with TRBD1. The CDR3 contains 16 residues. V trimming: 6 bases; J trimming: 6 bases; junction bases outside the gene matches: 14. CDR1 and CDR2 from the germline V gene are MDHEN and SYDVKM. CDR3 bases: TGTGCCAGCAGCCCCCCTACAGGGGGCGCGGGAAATGGCTACACCTTC. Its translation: CASSPPTGGAGNGYTF.

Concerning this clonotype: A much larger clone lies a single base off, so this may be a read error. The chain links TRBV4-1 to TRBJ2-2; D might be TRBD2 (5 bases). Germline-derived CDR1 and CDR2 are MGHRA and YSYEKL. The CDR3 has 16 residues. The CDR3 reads CASSQEHDSSTGELVF. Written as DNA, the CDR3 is TGCGCCAGCAGCCAAGAACACGACTCCAGCACCGGGGAGCTGGTTTTT.

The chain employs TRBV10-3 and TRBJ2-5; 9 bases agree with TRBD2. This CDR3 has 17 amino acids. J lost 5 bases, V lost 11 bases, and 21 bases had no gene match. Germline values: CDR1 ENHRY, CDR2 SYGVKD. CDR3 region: CAEFGGLALWGGETQYF. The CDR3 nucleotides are TGTGCCGAATTTGGCGGACTAGCGCTATGGGGCGGGGAGACCCAGTACTTC.

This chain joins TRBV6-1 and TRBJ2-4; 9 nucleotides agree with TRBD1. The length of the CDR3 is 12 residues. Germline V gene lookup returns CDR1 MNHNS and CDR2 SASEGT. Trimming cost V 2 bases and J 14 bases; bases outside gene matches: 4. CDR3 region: CASSETTGGEYF. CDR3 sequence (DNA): TGTGCCAGCAGTGAAACAACAGGGGGCGAGTACTTC.

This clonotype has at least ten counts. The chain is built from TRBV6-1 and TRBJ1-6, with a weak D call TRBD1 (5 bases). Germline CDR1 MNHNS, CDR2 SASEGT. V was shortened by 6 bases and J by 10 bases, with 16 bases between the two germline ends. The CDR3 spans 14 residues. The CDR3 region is CASSTTVAKSPLHF. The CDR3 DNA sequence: TGTGCCAGCAGCACGACAGTGGCCAAATCACCCCTCCACTTT.

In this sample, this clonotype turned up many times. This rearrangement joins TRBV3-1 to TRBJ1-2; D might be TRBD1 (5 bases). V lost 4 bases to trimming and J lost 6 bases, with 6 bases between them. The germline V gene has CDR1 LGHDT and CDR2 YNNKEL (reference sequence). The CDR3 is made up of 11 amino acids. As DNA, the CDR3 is TGTGCCAGCAGCCTAGGGGATGGCTACACCTTC. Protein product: CASSLGDGYTF.

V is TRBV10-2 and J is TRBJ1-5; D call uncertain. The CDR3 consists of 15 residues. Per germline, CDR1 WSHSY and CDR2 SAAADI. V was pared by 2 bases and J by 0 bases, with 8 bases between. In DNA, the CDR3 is TGCGCCAGCAGTGAGGAACAATATAGCAATCAGCCCCAGCATTTT. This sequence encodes CASSEEQYSNQPQHF.

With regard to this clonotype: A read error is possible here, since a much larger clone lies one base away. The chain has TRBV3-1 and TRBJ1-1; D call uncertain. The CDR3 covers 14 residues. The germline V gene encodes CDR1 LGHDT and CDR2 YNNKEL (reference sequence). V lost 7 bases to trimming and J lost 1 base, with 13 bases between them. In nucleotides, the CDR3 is TGTGCCAGCAACCAGCCCCCAGGGAACACTGAAGCTTTCTTT. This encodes CASNQPPGNTEAFF.

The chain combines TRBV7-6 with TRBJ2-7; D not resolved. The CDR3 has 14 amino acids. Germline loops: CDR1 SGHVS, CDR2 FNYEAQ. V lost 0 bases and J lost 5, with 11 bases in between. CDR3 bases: TGTGCCAGCAGCTTAGCGCCCTCCCAACACGAGCAGTACTTC. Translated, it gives CASSLAPSQHEQYF. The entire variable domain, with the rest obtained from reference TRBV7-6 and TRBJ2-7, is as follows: GAGVSQSPRYKVTKRGQDVALRCDPISGHVSLYWYRQALGQGPEFLTYFNYEAQQDKSGLPNDRFSAERPEGSISTLTIQRTEQRDSAMYRCASSLAPSQHEQYFGPGTRLTVT.

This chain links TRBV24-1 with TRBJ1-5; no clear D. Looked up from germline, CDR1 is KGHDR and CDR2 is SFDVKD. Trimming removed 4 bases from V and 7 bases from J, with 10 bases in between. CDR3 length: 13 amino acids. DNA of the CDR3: TGTGCCACCAGTGACCCGGCTGGACAGCCCCAGCATTTT. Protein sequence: CATSDPAGQPQHF.

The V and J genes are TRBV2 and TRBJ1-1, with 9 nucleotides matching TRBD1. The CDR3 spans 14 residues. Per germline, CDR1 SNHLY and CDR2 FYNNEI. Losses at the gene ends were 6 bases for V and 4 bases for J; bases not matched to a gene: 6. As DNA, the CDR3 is TGTGCCAGCAGCGTCGGGGACAGGGTCACTGAAGCTTTCTTT. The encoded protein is CASSVGDRVTEAFF.

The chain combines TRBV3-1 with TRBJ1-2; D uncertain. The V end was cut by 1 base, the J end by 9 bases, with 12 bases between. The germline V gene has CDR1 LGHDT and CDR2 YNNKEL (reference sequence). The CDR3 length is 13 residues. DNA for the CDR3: TGTGCCAGCAGCCAAGCCGACGCCGGGAGCTACACCTTC. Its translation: CASSQADAGSYTF. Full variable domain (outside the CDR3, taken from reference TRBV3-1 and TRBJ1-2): DTAVSQTPKYLVTQMGNDKSIKCEQNLGHDTMYWYKQDSKKFLKIMFSYNNKELIINETVPNRFSPKSPDKAHLNLHINSLELGDSAVYFCASSQADAGSYTFGSGTRLTVV.

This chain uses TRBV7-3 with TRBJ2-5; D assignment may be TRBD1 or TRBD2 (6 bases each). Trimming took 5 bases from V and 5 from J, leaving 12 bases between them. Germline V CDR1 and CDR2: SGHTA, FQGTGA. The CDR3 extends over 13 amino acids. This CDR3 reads CASSPGAHETQYF. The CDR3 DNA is TGTGCCAGCAGCCCGGGGGCGCACGAGACCCAGTACTTC.

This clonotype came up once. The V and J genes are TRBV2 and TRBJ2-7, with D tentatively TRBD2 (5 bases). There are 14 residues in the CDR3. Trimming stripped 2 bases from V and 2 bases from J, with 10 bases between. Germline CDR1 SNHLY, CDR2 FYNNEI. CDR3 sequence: CASSERGNTYEQYF. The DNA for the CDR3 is TGTGCCAGCAGTGAACGGGGAAACACCTACGAGCAGTACTTC. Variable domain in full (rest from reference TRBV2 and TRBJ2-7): EPEVTQTPSHQVTQMGQEVILRCVPISNHLYFYWYRQILGQKVEFLVSFYNNEISEKSEIFDDQFSVERPDGSNFTLKIRSTKLEDSAMYFCASSERGNTYEQYFGPGTRLTVT.

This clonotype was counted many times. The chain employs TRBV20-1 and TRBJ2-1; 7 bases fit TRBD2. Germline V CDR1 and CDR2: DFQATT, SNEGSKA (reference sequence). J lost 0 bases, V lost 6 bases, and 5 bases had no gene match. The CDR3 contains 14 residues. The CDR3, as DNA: TGCAGTGCCCAGCGGGGAAGCTCCTACAATGAGCAGTTCTTC. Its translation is CSAQRGSSYNEQFF.

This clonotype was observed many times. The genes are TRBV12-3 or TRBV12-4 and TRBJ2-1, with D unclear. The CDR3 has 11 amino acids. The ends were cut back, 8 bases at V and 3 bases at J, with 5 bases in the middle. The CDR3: CASRNYNEQFF. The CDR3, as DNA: TGTGCCAGCCGGAACTACAATGAGCAGTTCTTC.

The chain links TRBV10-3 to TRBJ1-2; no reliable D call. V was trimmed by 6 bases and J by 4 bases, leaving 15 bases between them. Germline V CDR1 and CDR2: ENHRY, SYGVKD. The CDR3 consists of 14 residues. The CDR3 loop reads CAISPGRRIYGYTF. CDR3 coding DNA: TGTGCCATCAGCCCCGGGAGGCGGATCTATGGCTACACCTTC.

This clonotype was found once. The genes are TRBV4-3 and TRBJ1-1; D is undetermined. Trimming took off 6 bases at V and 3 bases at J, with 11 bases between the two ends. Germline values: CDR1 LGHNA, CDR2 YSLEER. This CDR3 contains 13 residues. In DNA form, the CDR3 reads TGCGCCAGCAGGTACACAGCTGACACTGAAGCTTTCTTT. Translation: CASRYTADTEAFF.

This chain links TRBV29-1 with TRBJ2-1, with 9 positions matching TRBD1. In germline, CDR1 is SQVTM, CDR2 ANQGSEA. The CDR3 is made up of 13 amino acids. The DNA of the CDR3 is TGCACCGGGACAGGGCTCCCCTACAATGAGCAGTTCTTC. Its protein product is CTGTGLPYNEQFF.